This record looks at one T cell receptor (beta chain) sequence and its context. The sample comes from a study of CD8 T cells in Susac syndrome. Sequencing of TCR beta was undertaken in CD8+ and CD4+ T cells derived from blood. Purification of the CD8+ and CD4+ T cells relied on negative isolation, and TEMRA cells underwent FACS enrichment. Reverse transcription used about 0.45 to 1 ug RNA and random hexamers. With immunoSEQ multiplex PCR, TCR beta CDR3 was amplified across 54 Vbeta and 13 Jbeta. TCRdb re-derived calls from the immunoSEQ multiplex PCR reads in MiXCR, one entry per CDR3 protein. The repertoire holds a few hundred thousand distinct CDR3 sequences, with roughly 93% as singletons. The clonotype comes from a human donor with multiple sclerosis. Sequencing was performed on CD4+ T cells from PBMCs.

The CDR3 DNA reads as TGTGCCAGTAGTATAGACGGCGGTTTGGTTGTGGGCTACACCTTC. Translation gives CASSIDGGLVVGYTF. V and J are TRBV19 and TRBJ1-2; no clear D. V lost 0 bases to trimming and J lost 8 bases, with 16 bases between them. Germline V gene lookup returns CDR1 LNHDA and CDR2 SQIVND (reference sequence). There are 15 residues in the CDR3.